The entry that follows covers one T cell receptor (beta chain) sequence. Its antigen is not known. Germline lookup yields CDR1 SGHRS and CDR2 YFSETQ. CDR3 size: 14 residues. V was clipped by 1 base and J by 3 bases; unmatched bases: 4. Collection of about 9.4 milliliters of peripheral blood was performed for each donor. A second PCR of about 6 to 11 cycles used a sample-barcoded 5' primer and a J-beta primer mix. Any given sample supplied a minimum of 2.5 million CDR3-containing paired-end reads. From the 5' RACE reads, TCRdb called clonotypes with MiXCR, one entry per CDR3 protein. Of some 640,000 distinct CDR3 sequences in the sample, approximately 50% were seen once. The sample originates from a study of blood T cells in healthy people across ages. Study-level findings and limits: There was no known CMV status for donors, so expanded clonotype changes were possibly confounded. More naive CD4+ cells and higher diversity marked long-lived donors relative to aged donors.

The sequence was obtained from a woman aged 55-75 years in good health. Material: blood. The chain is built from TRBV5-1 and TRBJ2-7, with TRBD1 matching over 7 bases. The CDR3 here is CASSLRGGGYEQYF. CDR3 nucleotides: TGCGCCAGCAGCTTGCGAGGGGGCGGCTACGAGCAGTACTTC.